Presented here are 21 T cell receptor beta chains from one specimen sequenced in a study of beta chain features in type 1 diabetes. General study results and limits: People with Type 1 diabetes carried modestly yet significantly shorter TCRB CDR3s in all four CD4+ subsets.

Their specific antigens are unknown. cDNA synthesis used the whole RNA isolate, giving expressed TCRB sequences. Method: immunoSEQ multiplex PCR; TCRdb's copy keeps in-frame clones and lacks some. Here the sample spans roughly 300,000 clones, approximately 9.7% being singletons. Sequencing was done on a sample of central memory CD4+ T cells from blood. Receptors were obtained from a man younger than 45 with type 1 diabetes.

The rearrangement joins TRBV7-2 to TRBJ2-4; 10 bases line up with TRBD1. Germline CDR1 is SGHTA and CDR2 is FQGNSA. V lost 5 bases to trimming and J lost 6 bases; unmatched junction nucleotides: 4. This CDR3 has 14 amino acids. CDR3 bases: TGTGCCAGCAGCCAGGGACAGGGGAGAAACATTCAGTACTTC. It encodes CASSQGQGRNIQYF.

In its sample, this clone was seen a few times. The chain recombines TRBV11-2 with TRBJ1-5; no clear D. This CDR3 region has 15 residues. Germline V lookup: CDR1 SGHAT, CDR2 FQNNGV. V was trimmed by 3 bases and J by 0 bases, leaving 9 bases between them. The CDR3 DNA is TGTGCCAGCAGCTTTTCGGCGGGTAGCAATCAGCCCCAGCATTTT. Protein product: CASSFSAGSNQPQHF.

This clone was detected a few times. The CDR3 DNA is TGCGCCAGCAGCCCCGCGACAGGGAACACTGAAGCTTTCTTT. It is translated as CASSPATGNTEAFF. The chain couples TRBV5-1 to TRBJ1-1; D might be TRBD1 (6 bases). Germline V gene data show CDR1 as SGHRS and CDR2 as YFSETQ. The ends were cut back, 4 bases at V and 1 base at J, with 11 bases in the middle. The CDR3 runs to 14 residues.

This clone was picked up a small number of times. A single base separates this from a much larger clone, so it may be a read error. Other DNA sequences in the sample encode the same CDR3. This CDR3 reads CASSLELNTGELFF. The CDR3 DNA follows: TGTGCCAGCAGCTTGGAACTGAACACCGGGGAGCTGTTTTTT. V is TRBV5-4 and J is TRBJ2-2; D not resolved. This CDR3 comprises 14 residues. Trimming left V 0 bases short and J 1 base short, with 4 bases between. Germline assignment: CDR1 SGHNT and CDR2 YYREEE (reference sequence). The full variable domain, its missing parts supplied by reference TRBV5-4 and TRBJ2-2, is ETGVTQSPTHLIKTRGQQVTLRCSSQSGHNTVSWYQQALGQGPQFIFQYYREEENGRGNFPPRFSGLQFPNYSSELNVNALELDDSALYLCASSLELNTGELFFGEGSRLTVL.

This clone was recorded many times. The chain links TRBV7-9 to TRBJ2-7, with D perhaps assigned TRBD1 or TRBD2 (5 bases each). CDR1 and CDR2 (germline): SEHNR, FQNEAQ (reference sequence). The CDR3 loop spans 14 amino acids. Trimming shortened V by 3 bases and J by 0 bases, and 9 bases separated the two germline ends. CDR3: CASSFSGSSYEQYF. The CDR3 bases are TGTGCCAGCAGCTTTTCAGGGAGCTCCTACGAGCAGTACTTC.

The chain joins TRBV7-2 to TRBJ2-3; D may be TRBD1 or TRBD2 (5 bases each). V was clipped by 1 base and J by 4 bases, with 6 bases between them. The CDR3 runs to 13 residues. The germline V gene encodes CDR1 SGHTA and CDR2 FQGNSA. CDR3 loop: CASSLGDADTQYF. In DNA form, the CDR3 reads TGTGCCAGCAGCTTAGGGGACGCAGATACGCAGTATTTT.

This clone came up many times. The rearrangement joins TRBV2 to TRBJ1-1, with TRBD1 identical over 7 bases. J lost 2 bases, V lost 5 bases, and 8 bases had no gene match. Germline V lookup: CDR1 SNHLY, CDR2 FYNNEI. The length of the CDR3 is 15 residues. CDR3 in DNA: TGTGCCAGCAGTAGGACAGGCGCCCTTAACACTGAAGCTTTCTTT. Translated: CASSRTGALNTEAFF.

The chain joins TRBV30 to TRBJ1-1; maybe TRBD1 (5 bases). The V and J ends lost 3 bases and 0 bases respectively, with 8 bases between them. Germline loops: CDR1 GTSNPN, CDR2 SVGIG (reference sequence). CDR3 length: 13 amino acids. Written as DNA, the CDR3 is TGTGCCTGGAGAAGGGGAATGAACACTGAAGCTTTCTTT. It yields the protein CAWRRGMNTEAFF.

The rearrangement joins TRBV29-1 to TRBJ2-5; D is unclear. The CDR3 is 13 residues long. With 4 bases removed from V and 4 bases from J, the gap between germline ends came to 13 bases. CDR1 is SQVTM, CDR2 ANQGSEA, per germline. In DNA, the CDR3 is TGCAGCGTTGGGACGCAGATGGGAGAGACCCAGTACTTC. It is translated as CSVGTQMGETQYF.

The chain joins TRBV7-2 to TRBJ2-3; D gene uncertain. The CDR3 length is 15 residues. The germline V gene encodes CDR1 SGHTA and CDR2 FQGNSA. Trimming shortened V by 1 base and J by 2 bases, and 10 bases separated the two germline ends. This chain's CDR3 is CASSLGGSLTDTQYF. CDR3 DNA sequence: TGTGCCAGCAGCTTAGGAGGTAGCCTCACAGATACGCAGTATTTT. The whole variable domain, remainder taken from reference TRBV7-2 and TRBJ2-3, is GAGVSQSPSNKVTEKGKDVELRCDPISGHTALYWYRQSLGQGLEFLIYFQGNSAPDKSGLPSDRFSAERTGGSVSTLTIQRTQQEDSAVYLCASSLGGSLTDTQYFGPGTRLTVL.

This clone came up a few times. The chain recombines TRBV29-1 with TRBJ2-2, with 10 bases identical to TRBD2. J lost 2 bases, V lost 4 bases, and 4 bases had no gene match. Germline CDR1 SQVTM, CDR2 ANQGSEA. The CDR3 runs to 15 residues. The CDR3 region is CSVVAGGVNTGELFF. The CDR3 DNA sequence: TGCAGCGTTGTAGCGGGGGGTGTAAACACCGGGGAGCTGTTTTTT.

The chain joins TRBV5-6 to TRBJ1-6; D unclear. V was cut by 2 bases and J by 3 bases, with 6 bases left in between. CDR1 is SGHDT, CDR2 YYEEEE, per germline. The CDR3 covers 14 residues. The CDR3 spells CASSFSIYNSPLHF. CDR3 DNA sequence: TGTGCCAGCAGCTTCAGCATCTATAATTCACCCCTCCACTTT. Looking up the rest from reference TRBV5-6 and TRBJ1-6 gives the full variable domain: DAGVTQSPTHLIKTRGQQVTLRCSPKSGHDTVSWYQQALGQGPQFIFQYYEEEERQRGNFPDRFSGHQFPNYSSELNVNALLLGDSALYLCASSFSIYNSPLHFGNGTRLTVT.

This clone came up a few times. The chain has TRBV2 and TRBJ2-2; 7 positions agree with TRBD1. The germline gives CDR1 SNHLY, CDR2 FYNNEI. The V gene end was trimmed by 3 bases and the J gene end by 6 bases; junction bases not matched to a gene: 7. The CDR3 spans 15 residues. The CDR3 DNA reads TGTGCCAGCAGTGAGTCGACAGGGTACGCCGGGGAGCTGTTTTTT. Translating gives CASSESTGYAGELFF.

There are a few counts of this clone. The V gene is TRBV29-1, the J gene TRBJ1-1; 7 nucleotides align to TRBD1. V was clipped by 7 bases and J by 1 base; unmatched bases: 12. From germline, CDR1 is SQVTM and CDR2 ANQGSEA. This CDR3 has 15 amino acids. The CDR3 region is CSATARTGRNTEAFF. In DNA, the CDR3 is TGCAGCGCAACTGCTCGGACAGGAAGGAACACTGAAGCTTTCTTT.

The chain couples TRBV19 to TRBJ1-5; 7 bases match TRBD1. The J segment lost 7 bases and the V segment lost 6 bases, leaving 12 bases of the junction unmatched. Germline V gene lookup returns CDR1 LNHDA and CDR2 SQIVND (reference sequence). CDR3 size: 15 residues. Written as DNA, the CDR3 is TGTGCCAGTAGACAGTTTGACAGGGAACGACAGCCCCAGCATTTT. Translating gives CASRQFDRERQPQHF.

CDR3 protein: CASSLSWGVTGELFF. CDR3 DNA: TGTGCCAGCAGTTTATCGTGGGGGGTTACCGGGGAGCTGTTTTTT. The chain uses TRBV27 and TRBJ2-2; a possible D gene is TRBD2 (6 bases). The CDR3 sequence is 15 residues long. Germline values: CDR1 MNHEY, CDR2 SMNVEV (reference sequence). The germline V and J ends were trimmed by 0 bases and 5 bases, with 10 bases remaining between them.

This rearrangement joins TRBV5-6 to TRBJ1-2, with D possibly being TRBD1 (5 bases). The germline CDR1 and CDR2 sequences are SGHDT and YYEEEE. V was shortened by 2 bases and J by 8 bases, with 16 bases between the two germline ends. CDR3 length: 14 residues. In DNA, the CDR3 is TGTGCCAGCAGCTTAGATACCTCAGGGAGAGGCTACACCTTC. Translated, it gives CASSLDTSGRGYTF. Variable domain in full (rest from reference TRBV5-6 and TRBJ1-2): DAGVTQSPTHLIKTRGQQVTLRCSPKSGHDTVSWYQQALGQGPQFIFQYYEEEERQRGNFPDRFSGHQFPNYSSELNVNALLLGDSALYLCASSLDTSGRGYTFGSGTRLTVV.

This clone came up a few times. Germline is not matched at one junction end, which may reflect a read error. The chain uses TRBV27 and TRBJ1-6; 7 bases agree with TRBD1. CDR3 size: 15 residues. Germline V gene lookup returns CDR1 MNHEY and CDR2 SMNVEV (reference sequence). The CDR3 here is CASSFRDSSNSPLHF. CDR3 in DNA: TGTGCCAGTAGTTTTCGGGACAGCTCAAATTCACCCCTCCACTTT.

This clone was recorded a few times. The chain recombines TRBV4-3 with TRBJ2-1; D may be TRBD1 or TRBD2 (5 bases each). The germline V and J ends were trimmed by 0 bases and 2 bases, with 14 bases remaining between them. This CDR3 has 17 residues. Germline V gene sequence: CDR1 LGHNA, CDR2 YSLEER. The CDR3 coding sequence is TGCGCCAGCAGCCAAGATGTTCCAGGGAGCACCTACAATGAGCAGTTCTTC. This codes for CASSQDVPGSTYNEQFF.

This chain connects TRBV6-5 to TRBJ2-5, with D perhaps being TRBD1 or TRBD2 (6 bases each). The germline V gene encodes CDR1 MNHEY and CDR2 SVGAGI. V lost 10 bases to trimming and J lost 3 bases, with 18 bases between them. The CDR3 is 14 amino acids. CDR3 in DNA: TGTGCCACGCGACTAGGGACAAGTGAAGAGACCCAGTACTTC. This translates into CATRLGTSEETQYF.

This chain connects TRBV7-2 to TRBJ2-3; maybe TRBD1 (6 bases). The germline V gene has CDR1 SGHTA and CDR2 FQGNSA. V dropped 0 bases and J dropped 5 bases, with 9 bases sitting between them. The CDR3 loop spans 14 amino acids. The CDR3 nucleotides read TGTGCCAGCAGCTTAGCGGGGGCTGTAGATACGCAGTATTTT. Protein sequence: CASSLAGAVDTQYF.